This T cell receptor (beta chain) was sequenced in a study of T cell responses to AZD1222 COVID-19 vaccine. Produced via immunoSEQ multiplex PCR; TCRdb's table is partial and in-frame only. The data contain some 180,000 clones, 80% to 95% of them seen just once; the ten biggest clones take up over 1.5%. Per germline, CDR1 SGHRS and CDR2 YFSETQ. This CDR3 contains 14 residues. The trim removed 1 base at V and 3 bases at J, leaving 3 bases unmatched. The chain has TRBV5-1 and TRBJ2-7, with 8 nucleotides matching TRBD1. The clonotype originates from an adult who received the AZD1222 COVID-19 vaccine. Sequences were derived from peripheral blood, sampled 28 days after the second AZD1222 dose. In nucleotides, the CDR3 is TGCGCCAGCAGCTTGACAGGGGGAGTCTACGAGCAGTACTTC. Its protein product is CASSLTGGVYEQYF.